The source of this T cell receptor (beta chain) is a study of cytomegalovirus exposure and HLA in healthy donors. The overall study: Clustering assigned 70% to 90% of the roughly 420 genotyped donors to the Caucasian-associated ancestry cluster. Study outcomes and limitations: More clonal expansion characterized HLA-associated TCR beta chains than equally common others in a later analysis.

The PCR used 60 Vbeta and 13 Jbeta primers. TCRdb's copy holds only in-frame clones and misses some; the assay was immunoSEQ multiplex PCR. The table has around 65,000 clones, approximately 67% seen once. V lost 6 bases and J lost 8, with 25 bases in between. The CDR3 spans 15 residues. Germline-derived CDR1 and CDR2 are SQVTM and ANQGSEA. Details on this clone: Its specificity is unknown.

The receptor's source is a man aged 25-45 years in good health and CMV-seronegative. The V and J genes are TRBV29-1 and TRBJ1-2, with D possibly TRBD1 on 5 matching bases. Material for sequencing was PBMCs. CDR3 region: CSVTGIPSKSWGYTF. In DNA, the CDR3 is TGCAGCGTAACAGGTATCCCCTCCAAGTCGTGGGGCTACACCTTC.